This T cell receptor beta chain stems from a study of blood T cell repertoires in COVID-19 (dated by TCRdb to 2018 to 2020). About the study as a whole: The collaborator samples originated in the United States, Italy and Spain and spanned the acute and convalescent phases of COVID-19. The material from the prospective study consisted of cDNA or gDNA derived from T cells, B-cell-depleted T cells, or PBMCs. The dataset comprised deeply sampled blood TCRbeta repertoires from subjects exposed to, actively infected with, or recovered from COVID-19. The repertoires were released in a freely available public database intended as a resource for research on the immune response to SARS-CoV-2. Samples came from the ongoing ImmuneRACE study (first 160 participants) plus 1,254 subjects from 6 global collaborators. Nearly every sample came with metadata listing a de-identified subject ID, COVID-19 status, age in years and sex. Where HLA class I and class II types were available, the types were taken from metadata supplied by the sample provider, not from assay-based typing.

The collaborating institutions used their own protocols to collect whole blood in K2EDTA tubes. For TCRbeta analysis, collaborator samples were shipped as frozen whole blood, as isolated PBMCs, or as DNA extracted from either sample type. TCRbeta CDR3 regions were amplified from genomic DNA using the immunoSEQ Assay, a bias-controlled multiplex PCR. Under the source paper's analysis protocol: The number of nucleated cells in each sample was estimated from the amplification of reference gene primers within the assay. Sequence reads were collapsed and filtered to measure the absolute abundance of every unique TCRbeta CDR3 rearrangement. For each sample, productive Simpson clonality was calculated as the square root of Simpson's diversity index over productive rearrangements. Imported from immuneACCESS, the table was reduced by TCRdb to in-frame sequences with V and J called. These copies leave out some clones; in studies compared against another copy, an unresolved V gene accounts for under half, and the cause of the remainder is not known. The DNA gave D and trimming, while V, J and clone size come from that table. The sample contains some 130,000 clones, around 88% of them found a single time. The top ten clonotypes cover 18% of the sample.

There are 17 amino acids in the CDR3, from cysteine to phenylalanine inclusive. Just CDR3 DNA is preserved here, 51 bases in frame from base 1. A distance of 18 bases separates the germline ends of V and J, which lose 3 bases and 2 bases respectively. The germline V gene provides CDR1 SGDLS and CDR2 YYNGEE. Overall study outcomes, separate from this receptor: Clinical and demographic metadata were provided uncurated, with the amount varying by source and participant.

In regard to this clone: This receptor's antigen is unknown. The record has no base qualities; no much larger clone is one base away.

The chain employs TRBV9 and TRBJ1-3; a tentative D match to TRBD1 spans 6 bases. Input material: peripheral blood. The clonotype was recovered from a man between 45 and 60 years old with active or convalescent COVID-19. The DNA sequence reads TGTGCCAGCAGCGCTCGACAACAGGGTAGGCCTGGAAACACCATATATTTT. Protein translation: CASSARQQGRPGNTIYF. The full variable domain, with segments outside the CDR3 supplied by the reference TRBV9 and TRBJ1-3 proteins, appears as DSGVTQTPKHLITATGQRVTLRCSPRSGDLSVYWYQQSLDQGLQFLIQYYNGEERAKGNILERFSAQQFPDLHSELNLSSLELGDSALYFCASSARQQGRPGNTIYFGEGSWLTVV.